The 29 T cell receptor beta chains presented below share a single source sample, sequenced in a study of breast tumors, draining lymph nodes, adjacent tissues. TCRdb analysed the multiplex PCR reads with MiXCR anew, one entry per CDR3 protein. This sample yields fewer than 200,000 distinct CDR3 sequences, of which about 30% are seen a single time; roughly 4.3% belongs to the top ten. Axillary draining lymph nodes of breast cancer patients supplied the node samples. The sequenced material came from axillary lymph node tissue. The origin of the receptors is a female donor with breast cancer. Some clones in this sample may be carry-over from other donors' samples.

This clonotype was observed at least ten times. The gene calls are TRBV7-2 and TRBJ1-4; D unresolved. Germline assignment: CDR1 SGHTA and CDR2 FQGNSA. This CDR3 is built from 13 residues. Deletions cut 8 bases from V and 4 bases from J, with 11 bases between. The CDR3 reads CASQRGLNEKLFF. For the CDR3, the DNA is TGTGCCAGCCAACGAGGCCTTAATGAAAAACTGTTTTTT.

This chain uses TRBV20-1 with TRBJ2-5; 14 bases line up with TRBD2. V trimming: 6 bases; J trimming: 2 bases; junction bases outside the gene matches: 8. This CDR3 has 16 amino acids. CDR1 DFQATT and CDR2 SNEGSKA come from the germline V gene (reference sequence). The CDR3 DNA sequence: TGCAGTGCGACCGGACTAGCGGGGGGAAAACAAGAGACCCAGTACTTC. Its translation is CSATGLAGGKQETQYF.

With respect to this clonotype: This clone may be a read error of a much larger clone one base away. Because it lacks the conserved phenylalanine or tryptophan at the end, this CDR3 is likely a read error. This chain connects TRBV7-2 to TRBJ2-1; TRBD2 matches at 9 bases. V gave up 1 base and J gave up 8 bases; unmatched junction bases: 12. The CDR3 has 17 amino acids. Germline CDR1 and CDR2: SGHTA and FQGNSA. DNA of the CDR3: TGTGCCAGCAGCTTAGAAGGGCGCGGGGGGGCCAGAGATGAGCAGTTCCTC. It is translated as CASSLEGRGGARDEQFL.

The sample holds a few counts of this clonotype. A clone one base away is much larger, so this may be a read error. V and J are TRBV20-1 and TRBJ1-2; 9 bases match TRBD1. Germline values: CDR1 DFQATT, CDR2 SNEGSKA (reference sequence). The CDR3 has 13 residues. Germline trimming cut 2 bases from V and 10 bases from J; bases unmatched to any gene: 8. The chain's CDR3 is CSARRGQGNAYTF. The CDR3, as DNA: TGCAGTGCTAGAAGGGGACAGGGAAATGCCTACACCTTC.

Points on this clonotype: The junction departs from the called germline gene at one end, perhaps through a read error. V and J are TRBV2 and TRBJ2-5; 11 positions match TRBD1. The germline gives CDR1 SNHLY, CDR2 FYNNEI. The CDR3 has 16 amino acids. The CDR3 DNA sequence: TGTGCCGGCAGTTACGGACAGGGGGCAGGGACGAAGACCCAGTACTTC. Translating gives CAGSYGQGAGTKTQYF.

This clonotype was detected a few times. The CDR3 region is CASSPREAGQGYTF. The CDR3 DNA follows: TGTGCCAGCTCACCGAGGGAGGCAGGGCAGGGCTACACCTTC. The chain carries TRBV18 and TRBJ1-2; possible D gene TRBD1, 5 bases. The CDR3 is 14 amino acids. Trimming cost V 3 bases and J 8 bases, with 16 bases left between them. Germline V CDR1 and CDR2: KGHSH, LQKENI. Full variable domain (missing parts from reference TRBV18 and TRBJ1-2): NAGVMQNPRHLVRRRGQEARLRCSPMKGHSHVYWYRQLPEEGLKFMVYLQKENIIDESGMPKERFSAEFPKEGPSILRIQQVVRGDSAAYFCASSPREAGQGYTFGSGTRLTVV.

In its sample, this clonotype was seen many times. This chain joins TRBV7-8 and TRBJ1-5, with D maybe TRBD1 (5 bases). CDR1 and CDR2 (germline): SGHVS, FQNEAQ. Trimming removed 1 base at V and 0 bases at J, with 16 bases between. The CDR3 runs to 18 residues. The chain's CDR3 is CASSLGRSGGYSNQPQHF. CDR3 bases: TGTGCCAGCAGCTTAGGACGGAGCGGGGGGTATAGCAATCAGCCCCAGCATTTT.

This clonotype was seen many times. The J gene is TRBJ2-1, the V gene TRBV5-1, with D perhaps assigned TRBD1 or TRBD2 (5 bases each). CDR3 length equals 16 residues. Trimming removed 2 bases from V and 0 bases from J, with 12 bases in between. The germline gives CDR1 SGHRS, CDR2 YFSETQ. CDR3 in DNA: TGCGCCAGCAGCTTTCGGACGGGACGCTCCTACAATGAGCAGTTCTTC. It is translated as CASSFRTGRSYNEQFF.

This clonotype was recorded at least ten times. This CDR3 reads CASSIGGSSYEQYF. The CDR3 nucleotides are TGTGCCAGTAGTATTGGAGGGAGTTCCTACGAGCAGTACTTC. The J gene is TRBJ2-7, the V gene TRBV19; D possibly corresponds to TRBD2 (6 bases). The CDR3 spans 14 residues. Trimming removed 3 bases at V and 1 base at J, with 10 bases between. Germline CDR1 is LNHDA and CDR2 is SQIVND (reference sequence).

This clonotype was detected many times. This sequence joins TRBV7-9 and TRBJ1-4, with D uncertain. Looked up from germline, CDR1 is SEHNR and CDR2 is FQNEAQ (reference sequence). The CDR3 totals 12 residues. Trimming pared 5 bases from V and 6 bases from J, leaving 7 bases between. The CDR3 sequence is CASSMVYEKLFF. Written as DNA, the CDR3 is TGTGCCAGCAGCATGGTATATGAAAAACTGTTTTTT. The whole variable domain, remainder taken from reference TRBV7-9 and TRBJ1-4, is DTGVSQNPRHKITKRGQNVTFRCDPISEHNRLYWYRQTLGQGPEFLTYFQNEAQLEKSRLLSDRFSAERPKGSFSTLEIQRTEQGDSAMYLCASSMVYEKLFFGSGTQLSVL.

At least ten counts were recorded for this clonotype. CDR3 nucleotides: TGTGCCAGCTCCATCACGGATACGCAGTATTTT. It encodes CASSITDTQYF. This chain uses TRBV12-3 or TRBV12-4 with TRBJ2-3, with unresolved D. The V and J ends lost 8 bases and 6 bases respectively, with 9 bases between them. The CDR3 contains 11 residues.

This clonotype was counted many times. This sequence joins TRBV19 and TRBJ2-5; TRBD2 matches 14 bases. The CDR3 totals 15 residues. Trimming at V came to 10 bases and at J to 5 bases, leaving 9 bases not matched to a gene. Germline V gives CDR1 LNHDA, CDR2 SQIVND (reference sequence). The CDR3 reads CATSTGTSGSETQYF. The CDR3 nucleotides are TGTGCCACCTCCACCGGGACTAGCGGGAGTGAGACCCAGTACTTC.

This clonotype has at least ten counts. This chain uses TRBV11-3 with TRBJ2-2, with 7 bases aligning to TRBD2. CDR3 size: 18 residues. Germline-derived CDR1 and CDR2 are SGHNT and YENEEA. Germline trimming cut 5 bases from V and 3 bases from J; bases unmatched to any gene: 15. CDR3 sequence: CASSPPRTGGLYTGELFF. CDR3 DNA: TGTGCCAGCAGCCCCCCAAGGACGGGAGGACTCTACACCGGGGAGCTGTTTTTT.

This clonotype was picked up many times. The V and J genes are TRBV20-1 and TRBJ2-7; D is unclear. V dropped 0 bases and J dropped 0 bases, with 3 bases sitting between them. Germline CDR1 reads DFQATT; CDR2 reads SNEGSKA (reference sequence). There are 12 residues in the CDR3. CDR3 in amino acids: CSARDTSYEQYF. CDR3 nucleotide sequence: TGCAGTGCTAGAGACACCTCCTACGAGCAGTACTTC.

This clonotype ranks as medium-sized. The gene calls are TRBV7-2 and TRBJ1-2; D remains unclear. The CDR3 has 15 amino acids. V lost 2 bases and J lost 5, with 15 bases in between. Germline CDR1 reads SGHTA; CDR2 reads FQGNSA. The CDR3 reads CASSLPPPGRYGYTF. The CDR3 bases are TGTGCCAGCAGCTTACCACCCCCAGGTCGTTATGGCTACACCTTC.

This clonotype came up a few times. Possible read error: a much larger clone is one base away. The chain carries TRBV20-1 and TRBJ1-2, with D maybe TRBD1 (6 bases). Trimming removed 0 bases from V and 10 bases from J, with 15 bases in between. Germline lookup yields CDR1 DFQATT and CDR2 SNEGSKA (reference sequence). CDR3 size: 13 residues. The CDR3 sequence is CSARDRRMGAYTF. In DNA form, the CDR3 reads TGCAGTGCTAGAGATAGGCGGATGGGGGCCTACACCTTC.

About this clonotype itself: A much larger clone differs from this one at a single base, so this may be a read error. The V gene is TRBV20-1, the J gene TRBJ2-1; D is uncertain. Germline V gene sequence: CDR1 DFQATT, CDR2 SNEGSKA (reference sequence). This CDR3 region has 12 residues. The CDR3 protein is CSASRSYNEPFF. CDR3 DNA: TGCAGTGCTAGTCGTTCCTACAATGAGCCGTTCTTC.

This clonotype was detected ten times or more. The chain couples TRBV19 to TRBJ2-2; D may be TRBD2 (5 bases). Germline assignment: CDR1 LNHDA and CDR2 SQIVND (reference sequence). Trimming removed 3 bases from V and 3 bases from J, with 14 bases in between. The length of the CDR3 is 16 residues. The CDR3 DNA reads TGTGCCAGTAGTATGGAGGCACTAGGGCACACCGGGGAGCTGTTTTTT. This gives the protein CASSMEALGHTGELFF.

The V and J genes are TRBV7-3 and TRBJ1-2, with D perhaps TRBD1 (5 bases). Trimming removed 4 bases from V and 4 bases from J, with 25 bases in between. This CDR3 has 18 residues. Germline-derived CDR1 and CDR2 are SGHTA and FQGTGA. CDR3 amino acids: CASSSRPGVGRAGYGYTF. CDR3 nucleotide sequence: TGTGCCAGCAGCTCCAGGCCCGGTGTGGGGCGGGCGGGCTATGGCTACACCTTC.

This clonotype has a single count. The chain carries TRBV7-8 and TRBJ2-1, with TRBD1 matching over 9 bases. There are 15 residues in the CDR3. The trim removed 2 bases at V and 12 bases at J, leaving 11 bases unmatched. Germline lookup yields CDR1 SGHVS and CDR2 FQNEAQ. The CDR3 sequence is CASSLRQGETDTQFF. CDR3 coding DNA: TGTGCCAGCAGCTTAAGACAGGGGGAAACAGATACGCAGTTCTTC.

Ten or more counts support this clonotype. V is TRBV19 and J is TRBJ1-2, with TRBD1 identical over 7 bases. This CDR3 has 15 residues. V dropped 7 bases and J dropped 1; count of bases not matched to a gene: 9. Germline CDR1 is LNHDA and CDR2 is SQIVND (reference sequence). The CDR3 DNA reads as TGTGCCAGTAAAATACCGGGACAGCTTAACTATGGCTACACCTTC. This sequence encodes CASKIPGQLNYGYTF.

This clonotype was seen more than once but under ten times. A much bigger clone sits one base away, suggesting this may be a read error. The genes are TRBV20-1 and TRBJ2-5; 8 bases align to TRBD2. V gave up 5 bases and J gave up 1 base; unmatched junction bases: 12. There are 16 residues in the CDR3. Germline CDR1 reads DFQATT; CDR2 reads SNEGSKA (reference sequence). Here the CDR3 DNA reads TGCAGTGCTGGAACTCAAGCGGGAGAGTCCCAAGAGACCCAGTACTTC. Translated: CSAGTQAGESQETQYF.

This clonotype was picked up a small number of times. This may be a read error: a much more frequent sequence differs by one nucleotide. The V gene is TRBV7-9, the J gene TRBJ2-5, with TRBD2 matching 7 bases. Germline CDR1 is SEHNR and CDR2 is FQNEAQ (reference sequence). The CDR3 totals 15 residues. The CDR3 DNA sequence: TGTGCCAGCACCTTTAGGGAGGGGACTCAAGAGACCCAGCACTTC. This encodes CASTFREGTQETQHF.

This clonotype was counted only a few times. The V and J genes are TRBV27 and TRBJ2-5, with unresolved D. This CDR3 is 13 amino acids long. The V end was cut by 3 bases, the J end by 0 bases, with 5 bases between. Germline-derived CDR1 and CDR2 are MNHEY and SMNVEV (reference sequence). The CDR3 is CASSFGYQETQYF. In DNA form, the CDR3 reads TGTGCCAGCAGTTTCGGGTACCAAGAGACCCAGTACTTC.

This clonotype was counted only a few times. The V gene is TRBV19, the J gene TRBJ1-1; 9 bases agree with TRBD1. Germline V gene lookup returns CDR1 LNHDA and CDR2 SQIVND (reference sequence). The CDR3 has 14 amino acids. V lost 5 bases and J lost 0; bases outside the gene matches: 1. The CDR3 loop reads CASSGQGMNTEAFF. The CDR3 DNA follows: TGTGCCAGTAGTGGACAGGGGATGAACACTGAAGCTTTCTTT.

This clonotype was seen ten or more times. The CDR3 protein is CSAKLDLVGELFF. DNA for the CDR3: TGCAGTGCTAAACTGGACCTGGTCGGGGAGCTGTTTTTT. The chain joins TRBV20-1 to TRBJ2-2, with D hard to call. Germline loops: CDR1 DFQATT, CDR2 SNEGSKA (reference sequence). Between the trimmed V and J ends, which lost 4 bases and 7 bases, there was a span of 13 bases. The CDR3 runs to 13 residues.

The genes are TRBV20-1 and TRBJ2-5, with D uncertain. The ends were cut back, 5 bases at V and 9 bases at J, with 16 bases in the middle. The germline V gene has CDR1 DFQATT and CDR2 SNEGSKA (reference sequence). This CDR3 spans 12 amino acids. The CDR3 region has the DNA TGCAGTGCTGGAGTCCGATCCCAGGCCCAGTACTTC. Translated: CSAGVRSQAQYF.

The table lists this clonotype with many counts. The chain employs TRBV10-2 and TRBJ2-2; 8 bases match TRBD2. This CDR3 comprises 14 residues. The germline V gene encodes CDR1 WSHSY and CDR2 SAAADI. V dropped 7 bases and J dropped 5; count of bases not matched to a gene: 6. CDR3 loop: CASKYTSGTGELFF. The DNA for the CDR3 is TGCGCCAGCAAATACACTAGCGGAACCGGGGAGCTGTTTTTT.

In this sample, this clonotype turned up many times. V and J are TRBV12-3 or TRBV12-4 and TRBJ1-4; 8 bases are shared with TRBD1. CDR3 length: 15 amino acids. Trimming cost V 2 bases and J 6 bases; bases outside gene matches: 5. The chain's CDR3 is CASSLSGTGYEKLFF. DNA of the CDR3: TGTGCCAGCAGTTTATCAGGGACAGGCTATGAAAAACTGTTTTTT.